This TCR beta chain was observed in a study of shared T cell receptors in the human thymus. Sequencing used immunoSEQ multiplex PCR; TCRdb keeps in-frame clones, though not all of them. Of 700,000 or so clones listed, 70% to 90% are singletons. Germline V gives CDR1 MDHEN, CDR2 SYDVKM. Trimming shortened V by 3 bases and J by 6 bases, and 17 bases separated the two germline ends. The CDR3 has 15 residues. The data also belong to a second study, concerning human thymus T cells. From that report: Corrective surgery for congenital heart defects was being performed on the healthy Finnish infants who served as donors. Resections removed during corrective heart surgery provided the thymus tissue used. Repertoires sampled from thymus and blood appeared biased in V and J gene usage. A high degree of thymic repertoire overlap among unrelated individuals was reported in related research.

The clonotype comes from a girl less than two years old with a congenital heart defect. The sequenced sample was thymocytes. The rearrangement links TRBV28 to TRBJ1-2, with D possibly being TRBD1 (6 bases). The CDR3 spells CASSFKGGGVNGYTF. The CDR3 nucleotides are TGTGCCAGCAGTTTCAAGGGAGGGGGAGTAAATGGCTACACCTTC.